The entry that follows covers one TCR beta chain sequence. Sequenced by immunoSEQ multiplex PCR; TCRdb stores in-frame clones only, minus some. The sample carries about 46,000 clones, around four fifths recorded once. The CDR3 contains 14 residues. CDR1 is SGHTS and CDR2 is YDEGEE in the germline V gene. Trimming took 4 bases from V and 0 from J; bases not matched to a gene: 2. This specimen comes from a study of blood T cell repertoires in COVID-19. About the study: Acute and convalescent COVID-19 specimens originated in the United States, Italy and Spain. Sample material is recorded as cDNA or gDNA derived from T cells, B-cell-depleted T cells, or PBMCs.

The chain joins TRBV5-8 to TRBJ1-2; 8 bases map to TRBD1. Sequences were obtained from peripheral blood. The receptor was isolated from a woman of 80 years or more with acute or convalescent COVID-19. The DNA of the CDR3 is TGTGCCAGCAGCACGGACAGGGCTAACTATGGCTACACCTTC. It specifies CASSTDRANYGYTF.